This T cell receptor beta chain stems from a study of cytomegalovirus exposure and HLA in healthy donors. TCRdb's copy holds only in-frame clones and misses some; the assay was immunoSEQ multiplex PCR. The repertoire holds roughly 250,000 clones, with more than 75% as singletons. The table lists this clone with a few counts. Germline lookup yields CDR1 ENHRY and CDR2 SYGVKD. The CDR3 has 13 amino acids. The V and J ends lost 4 bases and 1 base respectively, with 8 bases between them. The clonotype originates from a woman aged 25 to 45 in good health and CMV-seropositive. The sample taken for sequencing was PBMCs. This chain links TRBV10-3 with TRBJ2-7; D not resolved. Here the CDR3 DNA reads TGTGCCATCAGTGCAGACACTTCCTACGAGCAGTACTTC. It translates to CAISADTSYEQYF.